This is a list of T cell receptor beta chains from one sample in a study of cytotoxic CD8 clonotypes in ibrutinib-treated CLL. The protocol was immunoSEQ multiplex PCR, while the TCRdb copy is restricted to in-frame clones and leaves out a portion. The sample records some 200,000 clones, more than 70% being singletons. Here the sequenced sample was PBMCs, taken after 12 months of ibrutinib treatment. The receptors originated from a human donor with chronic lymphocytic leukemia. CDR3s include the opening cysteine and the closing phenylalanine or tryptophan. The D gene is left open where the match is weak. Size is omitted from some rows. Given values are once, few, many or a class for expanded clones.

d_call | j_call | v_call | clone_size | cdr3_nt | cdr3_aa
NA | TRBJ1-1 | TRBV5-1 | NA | TGCGCCAGCAGCTTGGAGGGGGTCGACACTGAAGCTTTCTTT | CASSLEGVDTEAFF
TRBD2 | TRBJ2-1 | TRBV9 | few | TGTGCCAGCAGCGTTTGGATTAGCGGGGGTGCCGAGCAGTTCTTC | CASSVWISGGAEQFF
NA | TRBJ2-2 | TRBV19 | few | TGTGCCAGTAACCCCGGGTACCGAGCGAACACCGGGGAGCTGTTTTTT | CASNPGYRANTGELFF
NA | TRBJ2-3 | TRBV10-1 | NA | TGCGCCAGCAGTGAGTTTGATGGCACAGATACGCAGTATTTT | CASSEFDGTDTQYF
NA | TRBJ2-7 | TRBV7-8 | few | TGTGCCAGCACCACCGGGGGCGAGCAGTACTTC | CASTTGGEQYF
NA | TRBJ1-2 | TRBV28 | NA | TGTGCCAGCAGTTTAGGGCAAGGGAGAACCTTC | CASSLGQGRTF
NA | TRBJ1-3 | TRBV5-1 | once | TGCGCCAGCAGCTTGGACTACTCTGGAAACACCATATATTTT | CASSLDYSGNTIYF
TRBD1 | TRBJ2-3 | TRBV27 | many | TGTGCCAGCAGAAGACAGGGGTCTACAGATACGCAGTATTTT | CASRRQGSTDTQYF
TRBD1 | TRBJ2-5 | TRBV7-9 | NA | TGTGCCAGCAGCTTAGGAGACAGGGGGCATCGAGAGACCCAGTACTTC | CASSLGDRGHRETQYF
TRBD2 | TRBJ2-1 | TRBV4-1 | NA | TGCGCCAGCAGCCAAGTGCGGCTAGCGGGAGGGTACTCCGGGAGCTCCTACAATGAGCAGTTCTTC | CASSQVRLAGGYSGSSYNEQFF
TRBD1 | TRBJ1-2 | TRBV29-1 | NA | TGCAGCGGGGGGGACAGAGCGGACTATGGCTACACCTTC | CSGGDRADYGYTF
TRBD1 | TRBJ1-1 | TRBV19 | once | TGTGCCAGTAGTGAGGAAGCAGGGGGGGGCACTGAAGCTTTCTTT | CASSEEAGGGTEAFF
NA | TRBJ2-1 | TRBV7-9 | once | TGTGCCAGCAGCTTAGGACAGTTGGTCTACAATGAGCAGTTCTTC | CASSLGQLVYNEQFF
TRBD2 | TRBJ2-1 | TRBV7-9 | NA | TGTGCCAGCAGCCCCCGGGGACTAGCGGCCAATGAGCAGTTCTTC | CASSPRGLAANEQFF
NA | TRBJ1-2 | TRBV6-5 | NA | TGTGCCAGCAGTTATTTGTGGGTGGATACTAACTATGGCTACACCTTC | CASSYLWVDTNYGYTF
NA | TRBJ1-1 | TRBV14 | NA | TGTGCCAGCAGCCAGGGGGGGTGGCTCACTGAAGCTTTCTTT | CASSQGGWLTEAFF
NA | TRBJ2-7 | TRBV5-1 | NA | TGCGCCAGCAGCTCTCAGGGCTACGAGCAGTACTTC | CASSSQGYEQYF
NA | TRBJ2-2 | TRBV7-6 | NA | TGTGCCAGCAGCCCCTACCTGGGGATAAACACCGGGGAGCTGTTTTTT | CASSPYLGINTGELFF
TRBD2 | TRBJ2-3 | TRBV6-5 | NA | TGTGCCAGCAGTCCCACCGGGGTAGCGGGAGATACGCAGTATTTT | CASSPTGVAGDTQYF
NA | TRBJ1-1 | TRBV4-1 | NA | TGCGCCAGCAGCCGAGGATTAGGGCAGACCACTGAAGCTTTCTTT | CASSRGLGQTTEAFF